This TCR beta chain came from a study of identical twins. Findings of the study overall: Beta out-of-frame sequences displayed a weaker excess of sharing between twins. A partial confounding effect on zero-insertion analyses could come from invariant MAIT and iNKT cells.

On this clonotype: Its antigen is undetermined.

From germline, CDR1 is SGHTA and CDR2 FQGNSA. The CDR3 has 14 residues. V gave up 6 bases and J gave up 6 bases; unmatched junction bases: 7. Via MiXCR, TCRdb re-called the 5' RACE reads, giving one row per CDR3 protein. The sample carries about 530,000 distinct CDR3 sequences, under 25% recorded once. This sample was shared with a second study, whose subject was yellow fever vaccine responses in identical twins. That work adds: Among the twins, the vaccine T cell response reportedly seemed partly convergent and partly personalized.

The sequenced sample consisted of CD4+ T cells sorted from blood. This TCR was sampled from a woman aged 18-35 years in good health. J is TRBJ2-1 and V is TRBV7-2; TRBD2 aligns across 8 bases. This CDR3 reads CASRPGLAPNEQFF. In nucleotides, the CDR3 is TGTGCCAGCAGACCTGGACTAGCACCCAATGAGCAGTTCTTC.